A selection of T cell receptor beta chains follows, all from one sample in a study of T cell changes during pregnancy in multiple sclerosis. This table comes from immunoSEQ multiplex PCR, and its TCRdb copy is limited to in-frame clones, with some not included. The sample includes about 40,000 clones, roughly 90% of them seen just once. The sample consisted of CD8+ T cells from peripheral blood mononuclear cells, taken in the first trimester of pregnancy. The receptors were sampled from a female donor with multiple sclerosis, enrolled in a pregnancy study. The CDR3 runs from the conserved cysteine through the conserved F or W. D genes are given only for firm matches. Size is omitted from some rows. Given values are once, few, many or a class for expanded clones.

j_call v_call clone_size d_call cdr3_aa cdr3_nt
TRBJ2-6 TRBV9 . . CASSGAGANVLTF TGTGCCAGCAGCGGAGCTGGGGCCAACGTCCTGACTTTC
TRBJ2-3 TRBV9 . TRBD2 CASTQSGASEDTQYF TGTGCCAGCACCCAGAGCGGGGCTAGCGAAGATACGCAGTATTTT
TRBJ2-1 TRBV9 once TRBD2 CASSVGPAGVYNEQFF TGTGCCAGCAGCGTAGGTCCAGCGGGGGTTTACAATGAGCAGTTCTTC
TRBJ1-5 TRBV6-4 once . CASSEYGEDQPQHF TGTGCCAGCAGTGAGTACGGGGAGGATCAGCCCCAGCATTTT
TRBJ1-1 TRBV11-2 . . CASSLEIRSGAEAFF TGTGCCAGCAGCTTAGAAATTCGATCGGGGGCTGAAGCTTTCTTT
TRBJ2-1 TRBV27 . . CASRARGADPHEQFF TGTGCCAGCAGGGCCAGGGGGGCCGACCCACATGAGCAGTTCTTC
TRBJ2-3 TRBV6-4 . TRBD2 CASSDFYTEGLAHTQYF TGTGCCAGCAGTGACTTCTATACTGAAGGACTAGCACATACGCAGTATTTT
TRBJ2-7 TRBV7-2 . TRBD2 CASSTRTSGDWYF TGTGCCAGCAGCACCCGGACTAGCGGGGACTGGTACTTC
TRBJ2-1 TRBV29-1 . TRBD2 CSVCPGLAVLWGYNEQFF TGCAGCGTTTGCCCGGGACTAGCGGTCCTCTGGGGGTACAATGAGCAGTTCTTC
TRBJ2-1 TRBV9 . . CASRAGGPAGYNEQFF TGTGCCAGCAGAGCCGGGGGACCAGCCGGGTACAATGAGCAGTTCTTC
TRBJ2-3 TRBV25-1 . . CASSEHSLTDTQYF TGTGCCAGCAGTGAACACAGCCTCACAGATACGCAGTATTTT
TRBJ1-2 TRBV6-1 . TRBD1 CASSEASDRVVNYGYTF TGTGCCAGCAGTGAAGCTTCGGACAGGGTGGTTAACTATGGCTACACCTTC
TRBJ2-1 TRBV4-1 once TRBD2 CASSPSAGGSDEQFF TGCGCCAGCAGCCCCTCAGCGGGGGGGTCCGATGAGCAGTTCTTC
TRBJ2-2 TRBV7-6 . . CASGLGAANTGELFF TGTGCCAGCGGGTTGGGAGCGGCGAACACCGGGGAGCTGTTTTTT
TRBJ1-6 TRBV5-8 once . CARKNRDGGSLHF TGTGCCAGAAAAAACAGGGACGGAGGATCCCTCCACTTT
TRBJ1-1 TRBV4-1 . . CASRSEPGGMNTEAFF TGCGCCAGCAGATCCGAACCAGGTGGTATGAACACTGAAGCTTTCTTT
TRBJ2-2 TRBV7-8 . TRBD2 CASSSSISGGAPGELFF TGTGCCAGCAGCTCCTCCATTAGCGGGGGGGCCCCCGGGGAGCTGTTTTTT